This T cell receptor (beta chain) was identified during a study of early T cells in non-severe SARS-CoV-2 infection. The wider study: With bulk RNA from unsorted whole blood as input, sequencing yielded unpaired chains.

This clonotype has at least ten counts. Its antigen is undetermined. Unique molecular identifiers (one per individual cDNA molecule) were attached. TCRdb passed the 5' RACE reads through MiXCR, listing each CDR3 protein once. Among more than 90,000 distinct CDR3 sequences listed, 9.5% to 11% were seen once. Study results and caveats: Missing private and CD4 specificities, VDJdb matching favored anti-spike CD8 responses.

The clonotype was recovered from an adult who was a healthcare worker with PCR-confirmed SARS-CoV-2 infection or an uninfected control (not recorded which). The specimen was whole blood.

The CDR3 protein is CASSQDIGTGGGWNEQFF. CDR3 nucleotide sequence: TGCGCCAGCAGCCAAGATATCGGGACAGGGGGCGGTTGGAATGAGCAGTTCTTC. The chain recombines TRBV4-1 with TRBJ2-1, with 12 bases that match TRBD1. Germline assignment: CDR1 MGHRA and CDR2 YSYEKL. There are 18 residues in the CDR3. J was trimmed by 7 bases and V by 0 bases; bases with no gene match: 10.